The TCR beta chain described here comes from a study of monozygotic twins with inflammatory bowel disease. With approximately 16 and 10 cycles respectively, two nested PCRs were carried out on TCRalpha and TCRbeta cDNA. After re-calling the 5' RACE reads, TCRdb lists one entry per CDR3 protein, DNA absent. The sample features 330,000 or so distinct CDR3 sequences, with over 2% in its top ten. Germline V gene lookup returns CDR1 DFQATT and CDR2 SNEGSKA (reference sequence). There are 14 residues in the CDR3. The chain employs TRBV20-1 and TRBJ2-1; TCRdb selects TRBD2, and the lack of DNA leaves this call unchecked. The TCR originated in a human donor with ulcerative colitis or Crohn's disease, or a healthy co-twin of an affected twin (not recorded which). Material: blood. CDR3: CSATTSGVVNEQFF.